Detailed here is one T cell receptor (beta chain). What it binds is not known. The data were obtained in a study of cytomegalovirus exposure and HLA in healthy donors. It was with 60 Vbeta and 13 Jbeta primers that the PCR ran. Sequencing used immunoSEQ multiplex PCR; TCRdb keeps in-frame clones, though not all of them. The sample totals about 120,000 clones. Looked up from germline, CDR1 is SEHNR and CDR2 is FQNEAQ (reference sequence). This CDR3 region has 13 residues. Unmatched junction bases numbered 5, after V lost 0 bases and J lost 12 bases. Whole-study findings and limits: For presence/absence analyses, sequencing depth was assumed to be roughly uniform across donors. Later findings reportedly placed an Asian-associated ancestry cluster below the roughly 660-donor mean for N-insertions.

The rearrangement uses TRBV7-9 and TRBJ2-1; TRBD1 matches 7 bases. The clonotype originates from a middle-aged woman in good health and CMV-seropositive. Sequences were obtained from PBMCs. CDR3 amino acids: CASSLATGVGQFF. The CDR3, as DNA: TGTGCCAGCAGCTTAGCCACAGGGGTCGGGCAGTTCTTC.